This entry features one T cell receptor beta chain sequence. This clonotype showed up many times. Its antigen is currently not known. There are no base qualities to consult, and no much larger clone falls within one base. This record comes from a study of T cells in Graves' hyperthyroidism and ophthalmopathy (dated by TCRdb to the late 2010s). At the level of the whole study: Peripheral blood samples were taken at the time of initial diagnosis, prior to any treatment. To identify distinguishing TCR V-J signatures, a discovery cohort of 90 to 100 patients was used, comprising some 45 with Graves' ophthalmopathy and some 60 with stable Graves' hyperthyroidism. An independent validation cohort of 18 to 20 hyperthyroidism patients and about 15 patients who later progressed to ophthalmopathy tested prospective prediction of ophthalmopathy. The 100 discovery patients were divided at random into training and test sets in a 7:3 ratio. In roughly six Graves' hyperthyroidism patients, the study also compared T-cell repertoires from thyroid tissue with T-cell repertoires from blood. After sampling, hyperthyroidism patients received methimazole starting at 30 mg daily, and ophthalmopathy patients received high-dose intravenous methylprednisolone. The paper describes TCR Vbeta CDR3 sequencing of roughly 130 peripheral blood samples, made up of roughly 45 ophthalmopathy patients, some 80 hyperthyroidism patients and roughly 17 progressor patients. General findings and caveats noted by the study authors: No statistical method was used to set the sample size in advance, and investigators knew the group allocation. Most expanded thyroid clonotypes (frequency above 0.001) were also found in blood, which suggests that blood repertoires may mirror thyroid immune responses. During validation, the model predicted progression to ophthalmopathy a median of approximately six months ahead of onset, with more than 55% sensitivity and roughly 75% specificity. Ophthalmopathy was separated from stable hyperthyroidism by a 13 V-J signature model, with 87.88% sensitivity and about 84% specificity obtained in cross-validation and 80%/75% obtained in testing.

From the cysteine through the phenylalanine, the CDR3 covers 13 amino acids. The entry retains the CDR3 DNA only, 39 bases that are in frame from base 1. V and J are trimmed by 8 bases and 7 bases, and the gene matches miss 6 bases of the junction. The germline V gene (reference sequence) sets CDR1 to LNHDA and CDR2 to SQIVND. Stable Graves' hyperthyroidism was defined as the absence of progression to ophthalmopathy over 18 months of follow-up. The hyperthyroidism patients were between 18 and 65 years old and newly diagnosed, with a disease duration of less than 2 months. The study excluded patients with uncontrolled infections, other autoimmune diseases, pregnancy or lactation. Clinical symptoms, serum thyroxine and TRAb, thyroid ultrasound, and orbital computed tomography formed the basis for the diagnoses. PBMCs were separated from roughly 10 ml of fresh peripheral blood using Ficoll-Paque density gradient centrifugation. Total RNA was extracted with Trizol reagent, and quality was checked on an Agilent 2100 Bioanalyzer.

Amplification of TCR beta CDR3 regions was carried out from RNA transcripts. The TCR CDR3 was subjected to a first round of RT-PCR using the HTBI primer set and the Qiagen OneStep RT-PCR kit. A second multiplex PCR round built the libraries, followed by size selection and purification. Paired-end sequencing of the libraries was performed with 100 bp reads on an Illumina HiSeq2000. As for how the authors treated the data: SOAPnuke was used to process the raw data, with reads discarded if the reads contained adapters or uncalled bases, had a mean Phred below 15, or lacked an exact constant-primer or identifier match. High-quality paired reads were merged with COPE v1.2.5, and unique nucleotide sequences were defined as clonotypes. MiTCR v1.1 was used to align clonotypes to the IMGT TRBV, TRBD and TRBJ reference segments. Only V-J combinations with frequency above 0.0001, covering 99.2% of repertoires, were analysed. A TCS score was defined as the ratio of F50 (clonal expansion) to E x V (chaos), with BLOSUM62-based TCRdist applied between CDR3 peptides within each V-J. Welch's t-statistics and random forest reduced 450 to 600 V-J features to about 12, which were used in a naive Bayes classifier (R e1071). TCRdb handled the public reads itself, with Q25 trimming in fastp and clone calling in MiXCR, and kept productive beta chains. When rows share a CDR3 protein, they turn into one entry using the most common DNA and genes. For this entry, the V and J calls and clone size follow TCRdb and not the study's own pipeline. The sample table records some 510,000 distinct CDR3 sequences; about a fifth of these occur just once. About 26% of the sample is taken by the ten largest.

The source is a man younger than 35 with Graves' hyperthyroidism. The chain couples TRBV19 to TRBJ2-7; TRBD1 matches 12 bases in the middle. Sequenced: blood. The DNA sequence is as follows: TGTGCCAGTGCTGGGACAGGGGGCCAGGAGCAGTACTTC. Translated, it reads CASAGTGGQEQYF. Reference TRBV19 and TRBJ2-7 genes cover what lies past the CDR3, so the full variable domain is DGGITQSPKYLFRKEGQNVTLSCEQNLNHDAMYWYRQDPGQGLRLIYYSQIVNDFQKGDIAEGYSVSREKKESFPLTVTSAQKNPTAFYLCASAGTGGQEQYFGPGTRLTVT.